These 6 T cell receptor beta chains were all obtained from the same sample, sequenced in a study of OX40 agonist ivuxolimab in advanced cancers. Method: immunoSEQ multiplex PCR; TCRdb's copy keeps in-frame clones and lacks some. In the table there are 70,000 to 85,000 clones, more than 70% of which are singletons. This material consisted of CD4+ or CD8+ T cells sorted from blood, taken in a trial of the OX40 agonist ivuxolimab. The origin of the receptors is an adult with an advanced solid tumor such as melanoma, head and neck, liver or kidney cancer.

This rearrangement joins TRBV18 to TRBJ2-7; 11 nucleotides line up with TRBD1. Germline CDR1 KGHSH, CDR2 LQKENI. This CDR3 comprises 15 residues. J lost 2 bases, V lost 3 bases, and 3 bases had no gene match. The CDR3 reads CASSPGQGGTYEQYF. DNA of the CDR3: TGTGCCAGCTCACCGGGACAGGGGGGGACCTACGAGCAGTACTTC.

This chain connects TRBV7-2 to TRBJ2-1, with 7 bases lining up with TRBD1. The CDR3 is 14 amino acids. Germline-derived CDR1 and CDR2 are SGHTA and FQGNSA. The V gene end was trimmed by 5 bases and the J gene end by 7 bases; junction bases not matched to a gene: 8. Here the CDR3 DNA reads TGTGCCAGCAGCATGATACAGGGGAAGAATGAGCAGTTCTTC. It is translated as CASSMIQGKNEQFF.

The CDR3 spells CASSPGQGGEKLFF. CDR3 DNA sequence: TGTGCCAGCTCACCGGGACAGGGAGGCGAAAAACTGTTTTTT. The chain is built from TRBV18 and TRBJ1-4; TRBD1 agrees at 9 bases. The CDR3 sequence is 14 residues long. Trimming removed 3 bases from V and 8 bases from J; junction bases left unmatched: 4. CDR1 is KGHSH, CDR2 LQKENI, per germline.

V and J are TRBV19 and TRBJ2-3; 9 bases line up with TRBD2. Germline V gives CDR1 LNHDA, CDR2 SQIVND (reference sequence). This CDR3 has 17 amino acids. The trim removed 5 bases at V and 2 bases at J, leaving 11 bases unmatched. The chain's CDR3 is CASSSRGLATPTDTQYF. DNA of the CDR3: TGTGCCAGTAGTTCCCGGGGACTAGCCACCCCCACAGATACGCAGTATTTT.

The J gene is TRBJ1-5, the V gene TRBV10-2; D is unclear. CDR1 WSHSY and CDR2 SAAADI come from the germline V gene. There are 13 residues in the CDR3. Trimming stripped 7 bases from V and 0 bases from J, with 7 bases between. CDR3 DNA sequence: TGCGCCAGCACCGAGTATAGCAATCAGCCCCAGCATTTT. This encodes CASTEYSNQPQHF.

The CDR3 is CASTLGQGTYEQYF. As DNA, the CDR3 is TGTGCCAGCACCCTAGGACAGGGAACCTACGAGCAGTACTTC. V usage is TRBV6-5 and J usage is TRBJ2-4; TRBD1 matches 8 bases. The J call may be mistaken, given a closer DNA end match to TRBJ2-7. CDR1 is MNHEY and CDR2 is SVGAGI in the germline V gene. The CDR3 is made up of 14 amino acids.